This TCR beta chain came from a study of blood T cell repertoires in COVID-19. Overall study: In each case, the material was cDNA or gDNA derived from T cells, B-cell-depleted T cells, or PBMCs.

Original handling: Amplification of reference gene primers was used by the study to estimate nucleated cell counts. The method was immunoSEQ multiplex PCR; TCRdb's version includes in-frame clones alone and lacks a portion of them. The V and J calls and clone size were taken over from that table, and D and trimming were inferred from the DNA. The sample yields 200,000 to 250,000 clones, over 70% seen once. Those enrolled, adults aged about 18 to 89 years, came from about two dozen US areas. Each participant's cohort was designated according to participant-reported clinical history. Source material: PBMCs or T cells enriched from blood (not recorded which). This TCR came from a young woman who had been exposed to COVID-19.

The CDR3 nucleotides are TGTGCCAGCAGCCCGGGACCCGGGACAGAAGATGGCTACACCTTC. Encoded protein: CASSPGPGTEDGYTF. J is TRBJ1-2 and V is TRBV7-9, with TRBD1 identical over 7 bases. The J segment lost 6 bases and the V segment lost 5 bases, leaving 12 bases of the junction unmatched. Germline loops: CDR1 SEHNR, CDR2 FQNEAQ (reference sequence). The CDR3 consists of 15 residues.